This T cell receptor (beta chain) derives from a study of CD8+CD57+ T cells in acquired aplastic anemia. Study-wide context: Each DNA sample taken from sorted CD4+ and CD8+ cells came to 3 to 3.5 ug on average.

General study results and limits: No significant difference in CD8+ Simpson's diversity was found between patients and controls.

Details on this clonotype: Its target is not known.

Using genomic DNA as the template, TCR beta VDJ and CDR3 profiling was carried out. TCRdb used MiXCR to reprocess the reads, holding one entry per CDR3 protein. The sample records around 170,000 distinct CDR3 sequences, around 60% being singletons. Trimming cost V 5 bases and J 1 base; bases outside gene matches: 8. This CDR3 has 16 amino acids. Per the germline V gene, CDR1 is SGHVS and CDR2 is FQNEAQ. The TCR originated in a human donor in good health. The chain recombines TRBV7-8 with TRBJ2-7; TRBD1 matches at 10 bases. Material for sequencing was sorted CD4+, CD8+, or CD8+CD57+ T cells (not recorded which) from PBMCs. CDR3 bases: TGTGCCAGCAGCGAAACCGGGACAGGGGATTCCTACGAGCAGTACTTC. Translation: CASSETGTGDSYEQYF.